Following are 25 T cell receptor beta chains from one sample sequenced in a study of spatial heterogeneity in lung cancer. Study-wide findings and caveats: Counts of expanded intratumoral alpha and beta TCRs tracked tumor mutation counts.

Via MiXCR, TCRdb re-called the 5' RACE reads, giving one row per CDR3 protein. The sample lists just under 9,500 distinct CDR3 sequences, about 8.1% occurring once. For these TCRs, the target antigens are not known. Time point of the sample: sample taken at primary tumor resection. Sequences were derived from lung tumor tissue, sampled at surgery. The receptors stem from a male donor with early-stage non-small cell lung cancer.

This clonotype was detected only a few times. V and J are TRBV10-3 and TRBJ1-5, with 9 bases fitting TRBD1. Trimming at V came to 4 bases and at J to 3 bases, leaving 4 bases not matched to a gene. Per the germline V gene, CDR1 is ENHRY and CDR2 is SYGVKD. The CDR3 loop spans 15 amino acids. CDR3 sequence reads: CAISGGTGINQPQHF. CDR3 DNA: TGTGCCATCAGTGGCGGGACAGGGATCAATCAGCCCCAGCATTTT.

This clonotype was seen repeatedly, ten times or more. The chain recombines TRBV10-3 with TRBJ1-1; D is unclear. The CDR3 loop spans 14 amino acids. The germline V gene encodes CDR1 ENHRY and CDR2 SYGVKD. Trimming took 4 bases from V and 0 from J, leaving 9 bases between them. CDR3 amino acids: CAISGSGMNTEAFF. CDR3 nucleotide sequence: TGTGCCATCAGTGGTTCCGGGATGAACACTGAAGCTTTCTTT.

This clonotype occurred many times. CDR3 residues: CASSLGDWQETQYF. As DNA, the CDR3 is TGCGCCAGCAGCTTGGGGGACTGGCAAGAGACCCAGTACTTC. The rearrangement links TRBV5-1 to TRBJ2-5; weak D call: TRBD2 (6 bases). V lost 0 bases to trimming and J lost 2 bases, with 8 bases between them. CDR3 length: 14 residues. Germline CDR1 reads SGHRS; CDR2 reads YFSETQ.

For the CDR3, the DNA is TGTGCCAGCAGTTACCGGGTGAACACTGAAGCTTTCTTT. This translates into CASSYRVNTEAFF. The V gene is TRBV6-5, the J gene TRBJ1-1; D is unclear. Trimming left V 2 bases short and J 0 bases short, with 4 bases between. The CDR3 contains 13 residues. Germline V gene data show CDR1 as MNHEY and CDR2 as SVGAGI.

Only a few counts were recorded for this clonotype. The junction does not match germline at one end; this may be a read error. J is TRBJ2-1 and V is TRBV5-1; possibly TRBD2 for D (5 bases). The CDR3 covers 16 residues. In germline, CDR1 is SGHRS, CDR2 YFSETQ. CDR3 loop: CASRLDWSSSYNEQFF. CDR3 nucleotide sequence: TGCGCCAGCAGGTTGGACTGGAGTAGTTCCTACAATGAGCAGTTCTTC.

This clonotype is medium-sized. The chain combines TRBV5-1 with TRBJ2-3; TRBD1 is a possible D gene (6 bases). CDR1 is SGHRS, CDR2 YFSETQ, per germline. With 4 bases removed from V and 2 bases from J, the gap between germline ends came to 11 bases. The CDR3 runs to 14 residues. The CDR3 coding sequence is TGCGCCAGCAGCGTAGGACAGTTCACAGATACGCAGTATTTT. This codes for CASSVGQFTDTQYF.

By share, this clonotype ranks as medium-sized. The chain couples TRBV7-2 to TRBJ1-1; the D is unclear. Germline lookup yields CDR1 SGHTA and CDR2 FQGNSA. The V and J ends lost 1 base and 0 bases respectively, with 6 bases between them. The CDR3 consists of 14 residues. Here the CDR3 reads CASSLGLLNTEAFF. The CDR3 bases are TGTGCCAGCAGCTTAGGGCTCCTGAACACTGAAGCTTTCTTT. Variable domain in full (rest from reference TRBV7-2 and TRBJ1-1): GAGVSQSPSNKVTEKGKDVELRCDPISGHTALYWYRQSLGQGLEFLIYFQGNSAPDKSGLPSDRFSAERTGGSVSTLTIQRTQQEDSAVYLCASSLGLLNTEAFFGQGTRLTVV.

This clonotype came up many times. V usage is TRBV3-1 and J usage is TRBJ2-2; D is uncertain. CDR3 size: 14 residues. The V end lost 4 bases, the J end lost 7 bases, and 13 bases lay between the germline ends. Germline assignment: CDR1 LGHDT and CDR2 YNNKEL (reference sequence). CDR3 protein: CASSPSYLVGELFF. The CDR3 DNA sequence: TGTGCCAGCAGCCCTTCCTATTTAGTCGGGGAGCTGTTTTTT.

This clonotype was picked up many times. The chain joins TRBV7-2 to TRBJ2-1, with 11 bases lining up with TRBD2. The germline CDR1 and CDR2 sequences are SGHTA and FQGNSA. The CDR3 consists of 18 residues. V lost 5 bases, J lost 9 bases, and 18 bases stayed unmatched. The CDR3 DNA follows: TGTGCCAGCAGCAGAAACCCTAGCGGGAGGTTAATTGTAGGTGAGCAGTTCTTC. It specifies CASSRNPSGRLIVGEQFF.

This clonotype was seen at least ten times. The rearrangement links TRBV7-6 to TRBJ1-3, with 9 positions matching TRBD1. CDR1 and CDR2 (germline): SGHVS, FNYEAQ. V shed 5 bases and J 7 bases; nucleotides not matched to a gene: 9. This CDR3 has 15 residues. The CDR3 loop reads CASSVGQGRANTIYF. The CDR3, as DNA: TGTGCCAGCAGCGTAGGACAGGGGAGGGCGAACACCATATATTTT.

This clonotype was counted at least ten times. J is TRBJ2-7 and V is TRBV7-6; D is ambiguous. V lost 5 bases, J lost 0 bases, and 11 bases lay in between. The germline V gene has CDR1 SGHVS and CDR2 FNYEAQ. CDR3 length equals 14 residues. DNA for the CDR3: TGTGCCAGCAGCCCCCGTGGCAGCTCCTACGAGCAGTACTTC. Its protein product is CASSPRGSSYEQYF.

In its sample, this clonotype was seen many times. The gene calls are TRBV9 and TRBJ1-2; D uncertain. This CDR3 has 15 amino acids. Germline V gene lookup returns CDR1 SGDLS and CDR2 YYNGEE. V was trimmed by 2 bases and J by 4 bases, leaving 15 bases between them. The CDR3 sequence: CASSVEGLTGYGYTF. The CDR3 DNA is TGTGCCAGCAGCGTCGAAGGACTTACGGGCTATGGCTACACCTTC.

This clonotype was found a few times. The CDR3 region has the DNA TGCAGTGCGCGAGCCGGGGCCTACAATCAGCCCCAGCATTTT. It translates to CSARAGAYNQPQHF. This chain joins TRBV20-1 and TRBJ1-5; D is possibly TRBD1 (5 bases). CDR1 and CDR2 (germline): DFQATT, SNEGSKA (reference sequence). The CDR3 contains 14 residues. Trimming removed 6 bases from V and 3 bases from J, with 15 bases in between.

Relative to its sample, this clonotype is medium-sized (0.01 to 0.1%). The genes are TRBV20-1 and TRBJ2-7; 8 bases are a match to TRBD2. V lost 1 base, J lost 3 bases, and 5 bases stayed unmatched. CDR1 is DFQATT and CDR2 is SNEGSKA in the germline V gene (reference sequence). The CDR3 runs 14 residues. CDR3 loop: CSARVTSGLYEQYF. In DNA, the CDR3 is TGCAGTGCTAGAGTAACTAGCGGACTCTACGAGCAGTACTTC.

This clonotype was detected many times. The chain links TRBV6-5 to TRBJ2-3; 10 bases align to TRBD2. V lost 2 bases and J lost 2; bases outside the gene matches: 10. Per germline, CDR1 MNHEY and CDR2 SVGAGI. This CDR3 region has 18 residues. Here the CDR3 DNA reads TGTGCCAGCAGTTACATGGGCATAGCGGGAGGCAACACAGATACGCAGTATTTT. Protein: CASSYMGIAGGNTDTQYF.

By frequency in the sample, this clonotype is medium-sized. The J gene is TRBJ1-5, the V gene TRBV19, with D possibly matching TRBD1 (6 bases). CDR3 length equals 15 residues. V shed 10 bases and J shed 4 bases, with 20 bases lying between them. Germline CDR1 is LNHDA and CDR2 is SQIVND (reference sequence). The CDR3 region has the DNA TGTGCCACTTCTTACAGGGTTTCTTGGAATCAGCCCCAGCATTTT. This codes for CATSYRVSWNQPQHF.

This clonotype was observed many times. The V call is TRBV5-6, the J call TRBJ1-4, with 8 bases matching TRBD1. This CDR3 spans 15 amino acids. V trimming: 4 bases; J trimming: 6 bases; junction bases outside the gene matches: 8. Germline loops: CDR1 SGHDT, CDR2 YYEEEE. The CDR3 spells CASSTTGAGDEKLFF. As DNA, the CDR3 is TGTGCCAGCAGCACGACAGGGGCAGGGGATGAAAAACTGTTTTTT. The variable domain in full, completed from reference TRBV5-6 and TRBJ1-4, reads DAGVTQSPTHLIKTRGQQVTLRCSPKSGHDTVSWYQQALGQGPQFIFQYYEEEERQRGNFPDRFSGHQFPNYSSELNVNALLLGDSALYLCASSTTGAGDEKLFFGSGTQLSVL.

This clonotype occurred many times. The chain employs TRBV5-4 and TRBJ1-2; possibly TRBD1 for D (5 bases). Looked up from germline, CDR1 is SGHNT and CDR2 is YYREEE (reference sequence). V was trimmed by 4 bases and J by 6 bases, leaving 13 bases between them. This CDR3 has 13 amino acids. This CDR3 reads CASSPQGFHGYTF. CDR3 sequence (DNA): TGTGCCAGCAGCCCCCAGGGATTTCATGGCTACACCTTC.

This clonotype occurred many times. V usage is TRBV6-1 and J usage is TRBJ2-1; a possible D gene is TRBD2 (6 bases). Looked up from germline, CDR1 is MNHNS and CDR2 is SASEGT. The CDR3 sequence is 15 residues long. The V end was cut by 3 bases, the J end by 2 bases, with 11 bases between. As DNA, the CDR3 is TGTGCCAGCAGTGATGTGGACTACACCTACAATGAGCAGTTCTTC. It encodes CASSDVDYTYNEQFF.

This clonotype appeared many times. The chain has TRBV19 and TRBJ2-1, with 11 bases lining up with TRBD2. The length of the CDR3 is 16 residues. Germline values: CDR1 LNHDA, CDR2 SQIVND (reference sequence). Trimming cost V 5 bases and J 7 bases; bases outside gene matches: 10. The chain's CDR3 is CASSPSLSSGRNEQFF. Here the CDR3 DNA reads TGTGCCAGTAGTCCATCTCTATCTAGCGGGAGGAATGAGCAGTTCTTC.

By share, this clonotype ranks as medium-sized (0.01 to 0.1%). The V gene is TRBV4-3, the J gene TRBJ2-1; D unresolved. The CDR3 has 17 residues. Germline CDR1 LGHNA, CDR2 YSLEER. V dropped 0 bases and J dropped 0 bases, with 12 bases sitting between them. The DNA of the CDR3 is TGCGCCAGCAGCCAAGATCTGAGGATAGGCTCCTACAATGAGCAGTTCTTC. It is translated as CASSQDLRIGSYNEQFF.

This clonotype was found many times. This chain connects TRBV7-2 to TRBJ2-1, with no clear D. Germline V gene lookup returns CDR1 SGHTA and CDR2 FQGNSA. The CDR3 spans 12 residues. V lost 5 bases, J lost 7 bases, and 9 bases lay in between. The CDR3 DNA sequence: TGTGCCAGCAGCCAACCAAGGAATGAGCAGTTCTTC. Translating it yields CASSQPRNEQFF.

This clonotype occurred many times. For the CDR3, the DNA is TGTGCCAGCAGCCTCAGGGCGCTGAACACTGAAGCTTTCTTT. The encoded protein is CASSLRALNTEAFF. The rearrangement joins TRBV3-1 to TRBJ1-1; TRBD1 might be the D (5 bases). CDR1 and CDR2 (germline): LGHDT, YNNKEL (reference sequence). V lost 4 bases and J 0 bases, leaving 9 bases between the germline ends. This CDR3 region has 14 residues. The full variable domain, completed using reference TRBV3-1 and TRBJ1-1, is DTAVSQTPKYLVTQMGNDKSIKCEQNLGHDTMYWYKQDSKKFLKIMFSYNNKELIINETVPNRFSPKSPDKAHLNLHINSLELGDSAVYFCASSLRALNTEAFFGQGTRLTVV.

Many counts were recorded for this clonotype. The CDR3 bases are TGCAGCGTTGGGGACACCAATTCACCCCTCCACTTT. It yields the protein CSVGDTNSPLHF. The chain uses TRBV29-1 and TRBJ1-6; possibly TRBD1 for D (6 bases). Trimming took off 4 bases at V and 7 bases at J, with 8 bases between the two ends. The CDR3 runs to 12 residues. Germline loops: CDR1 SQVTM, CDR2 ANQGSEA. Full variable domain (missing parts from reference TRBV29-1 and TRBJ1-6): SAVISQKPSRDICQRGTSLTIQCQVDSQVTMMFWYRQQPGQSLTLIATANQGSEATYESGFVIDKFPISRPNLTFSTLTVSNMSPEDSSIYLCSVGDTNSPLHFGNGTRLTVT.

This clonotype came up many times. This sequence joins TRBV11-2 and TRBJ2-3, with no clear D. Germline V gene sequence: CDR1 SGHAT, CDR2 FQNNGV. The V gene lost 3 bases and the J gene lost 2 bases, with 0 bases spanning the gap. The length of the CDR3 is 11 residues. The DNA of the CDR3 is TGTGCCAGCAGCTTCACAGATACGCAGTATTTT. It encodes CASSFTDTQYF.